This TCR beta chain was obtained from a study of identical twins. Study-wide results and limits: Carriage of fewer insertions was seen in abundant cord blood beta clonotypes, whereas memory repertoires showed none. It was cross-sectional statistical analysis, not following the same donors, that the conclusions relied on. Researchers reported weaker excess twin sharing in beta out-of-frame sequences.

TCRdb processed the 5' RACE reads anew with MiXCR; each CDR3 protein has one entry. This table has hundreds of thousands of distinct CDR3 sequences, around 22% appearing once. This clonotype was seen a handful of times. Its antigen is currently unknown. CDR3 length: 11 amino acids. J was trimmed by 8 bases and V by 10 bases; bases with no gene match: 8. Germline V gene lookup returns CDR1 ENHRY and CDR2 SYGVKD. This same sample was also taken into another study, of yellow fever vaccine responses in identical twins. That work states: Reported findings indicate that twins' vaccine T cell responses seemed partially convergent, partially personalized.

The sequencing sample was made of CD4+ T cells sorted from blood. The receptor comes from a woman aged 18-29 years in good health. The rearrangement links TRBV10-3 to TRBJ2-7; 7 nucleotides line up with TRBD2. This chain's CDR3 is CATVERGKQYF. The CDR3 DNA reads TGTGCCACTGTCGAGCGGGGAAAGCAGTACTTC.